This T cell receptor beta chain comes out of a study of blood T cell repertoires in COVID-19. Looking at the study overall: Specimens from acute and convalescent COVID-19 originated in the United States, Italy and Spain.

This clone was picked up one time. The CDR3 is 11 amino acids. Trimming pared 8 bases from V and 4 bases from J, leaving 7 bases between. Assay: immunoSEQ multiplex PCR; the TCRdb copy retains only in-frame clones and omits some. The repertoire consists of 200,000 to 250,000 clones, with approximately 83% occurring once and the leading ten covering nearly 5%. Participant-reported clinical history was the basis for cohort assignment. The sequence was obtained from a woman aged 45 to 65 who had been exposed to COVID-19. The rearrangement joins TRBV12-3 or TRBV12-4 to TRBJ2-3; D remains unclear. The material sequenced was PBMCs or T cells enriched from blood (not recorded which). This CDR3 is CASRVSDTQYF. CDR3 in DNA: TGTGCCAGCCGGGTTTCAGATACGCAGTATTTT.